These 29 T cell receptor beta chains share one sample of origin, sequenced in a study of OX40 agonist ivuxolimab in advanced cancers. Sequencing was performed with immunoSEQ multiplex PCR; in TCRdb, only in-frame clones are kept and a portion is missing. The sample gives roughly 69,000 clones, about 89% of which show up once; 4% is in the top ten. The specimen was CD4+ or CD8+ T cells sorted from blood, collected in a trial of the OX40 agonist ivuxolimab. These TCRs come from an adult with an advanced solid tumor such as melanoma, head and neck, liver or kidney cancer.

The CDR3 loop is CASSPGQGPSYEQYF. In DNA form, the CDR3 reads TGTGCCAGTAGTCCGGGACAGGGGCCATCCTACGAGCAGTACTTC. The V gene is TRBV19, the J gene TRBJ2-7, with 10 bases lining up with TRBD1. CDR3 length equals 15 residues. Trimming cost V 5 bases and J 1 base; bases outside gene matches: 5. Germline V gene data show CDR1 as LNHDA and CDR2 as SQIVND (reference sequence).

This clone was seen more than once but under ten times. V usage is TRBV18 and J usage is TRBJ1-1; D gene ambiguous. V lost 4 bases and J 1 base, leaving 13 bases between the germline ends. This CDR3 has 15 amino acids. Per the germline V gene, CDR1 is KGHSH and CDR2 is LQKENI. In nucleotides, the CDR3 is TGTGCCAGCTCACTGGACTTGGGTAAGAACACTGAAGCTTTCTTT. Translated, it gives CASSLDLGKNTEAFF.

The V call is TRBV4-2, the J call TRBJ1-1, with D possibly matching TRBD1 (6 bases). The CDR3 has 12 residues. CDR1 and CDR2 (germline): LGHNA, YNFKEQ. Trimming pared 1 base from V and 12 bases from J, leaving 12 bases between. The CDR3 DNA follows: TGTGCCAGCAGCCAAGGTACAGGGTTGTCTTTCTTT. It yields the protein CASSQGTGLSFF.

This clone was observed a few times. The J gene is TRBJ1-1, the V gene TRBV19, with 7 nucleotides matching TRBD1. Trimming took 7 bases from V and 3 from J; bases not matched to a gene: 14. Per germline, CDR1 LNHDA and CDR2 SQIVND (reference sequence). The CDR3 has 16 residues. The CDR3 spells CASNRDLRGGHTEAFF. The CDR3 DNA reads TGTGCCAGTAACCGGGACCTCAGGGGGGGTCACACTGAAGCTTTCTTT.

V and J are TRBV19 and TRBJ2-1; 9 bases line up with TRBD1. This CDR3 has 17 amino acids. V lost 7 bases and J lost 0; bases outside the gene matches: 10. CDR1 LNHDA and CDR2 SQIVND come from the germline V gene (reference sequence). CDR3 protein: CASIPGTGKSSYNEQFF. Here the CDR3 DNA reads TGTGCCAGTATCCCGGGGACAGGGAAAAGCTCCTACAATGAGCAGTTCTTC. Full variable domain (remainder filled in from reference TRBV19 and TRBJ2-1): DGGITQSPKYLFRKEGQNVTLSCEQNLNHDAMYWYRQDPGQGLRLIYYSQIVNDFQKGDIAEGYSVSREKKESFPLTVTSAQKNPTAFYLCASIPGTGKSSYNEQFFGPGTRLTVL.

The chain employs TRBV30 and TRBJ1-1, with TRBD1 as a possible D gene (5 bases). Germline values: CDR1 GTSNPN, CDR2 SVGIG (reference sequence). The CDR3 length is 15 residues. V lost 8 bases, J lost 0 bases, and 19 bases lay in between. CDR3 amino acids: CARSGRVGLNTEAFF. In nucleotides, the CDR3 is TGTGCCAGATCAGGGAGGGTAGGTCTGAACACTGAAGCTTTCTTT.

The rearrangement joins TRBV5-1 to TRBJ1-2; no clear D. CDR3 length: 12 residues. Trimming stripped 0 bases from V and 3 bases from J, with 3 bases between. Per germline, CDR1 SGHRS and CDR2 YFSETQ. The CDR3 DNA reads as TGCGCCAGCAGCTTGGGTGACTATGGCTACACCTTC. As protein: CASSLGDYGYTF.

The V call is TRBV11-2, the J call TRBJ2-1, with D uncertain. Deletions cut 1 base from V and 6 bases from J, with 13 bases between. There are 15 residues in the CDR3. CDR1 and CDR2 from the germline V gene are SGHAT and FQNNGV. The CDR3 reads CASSLVEVSGNEQFF. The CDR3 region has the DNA TGTGCCAGCAGCTTAGTTGAGGTTAGTGGCAATGAGCAGTTCTTC.

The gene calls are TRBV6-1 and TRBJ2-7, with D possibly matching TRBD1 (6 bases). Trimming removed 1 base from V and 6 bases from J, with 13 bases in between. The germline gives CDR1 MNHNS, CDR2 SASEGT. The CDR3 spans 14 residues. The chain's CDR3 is CASSEGRQAGEQYF. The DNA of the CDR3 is TGTGCCAGCAGTGAAGGGAGACAGGCCGGCGAGCAGTACTTC.

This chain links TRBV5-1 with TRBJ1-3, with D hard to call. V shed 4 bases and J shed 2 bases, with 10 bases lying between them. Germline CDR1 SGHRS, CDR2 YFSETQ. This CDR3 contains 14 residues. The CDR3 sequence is CASSGPGTGNTIYF. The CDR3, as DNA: TGCGCCAGCAGCGGCCCGGGGACTGGAAACACCATATATTTT. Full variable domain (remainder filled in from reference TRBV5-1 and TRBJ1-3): KAGVTQTPRYLIKTRGQQVTLSCSPISGHRSVSWYQQTPGQGLQFLFEYFSETQRNKGNFPGRFSGRQFSNSRSEMNVSTLELGDSALYLCASSGPGTGNTIYFGEGSWLTVV.

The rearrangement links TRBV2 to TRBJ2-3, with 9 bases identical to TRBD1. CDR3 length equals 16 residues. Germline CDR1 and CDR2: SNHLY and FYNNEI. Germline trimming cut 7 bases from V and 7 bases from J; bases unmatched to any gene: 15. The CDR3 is CASMTPATGGGYTQYF. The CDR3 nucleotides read TGTGCCAGCATGACCCCCGCGACAGGGGGAGGATATACGCAGTATTTT.

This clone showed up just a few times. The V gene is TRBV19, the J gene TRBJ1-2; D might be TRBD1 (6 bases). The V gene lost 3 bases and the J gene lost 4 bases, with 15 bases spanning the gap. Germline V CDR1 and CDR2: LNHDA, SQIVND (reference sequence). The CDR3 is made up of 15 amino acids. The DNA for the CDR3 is TGTGCCAGTAGTATTCTTTCAGGGGATGGCTATGGCTACACCTTC. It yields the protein CASSILSGDGYGYTF.

CDR3 region: CATSRGTPETGELFF. The CDR3 DNA follows: TGTGCCACCAGCAGGGGGACACCCGAAACCGGGGAGCTGTTTTTT. The rearrangement joins TRBV15 to TRBJ2-2; possibly TRBD1 for D (6 bases). Germline lookup yields CDR1 LNHNV and CDR2 YYDKDF (reference sequence). V lost 3 bases to trimming and J lost 5 bases, with 13 bases between them. The CDR3 has 15 residues.

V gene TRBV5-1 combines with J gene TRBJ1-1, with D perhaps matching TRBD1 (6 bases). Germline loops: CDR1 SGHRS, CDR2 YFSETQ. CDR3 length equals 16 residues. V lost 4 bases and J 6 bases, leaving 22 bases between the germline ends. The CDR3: CASSPRLRTAQAEAFF. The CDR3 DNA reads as TGCGCCAGCAGCCCAAGATTACGGACAGCCCAGGCTGAAGCTTTCTTT.

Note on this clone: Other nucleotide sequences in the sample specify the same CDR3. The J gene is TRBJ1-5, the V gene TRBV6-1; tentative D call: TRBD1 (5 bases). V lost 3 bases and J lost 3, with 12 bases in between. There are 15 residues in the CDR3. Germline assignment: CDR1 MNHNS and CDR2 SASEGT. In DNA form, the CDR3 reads TGTGCCAGCAGTGAGATTACAGGAGCCAATCAGCCCCAGCATTTT. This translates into CASSEITGANQPQHF.

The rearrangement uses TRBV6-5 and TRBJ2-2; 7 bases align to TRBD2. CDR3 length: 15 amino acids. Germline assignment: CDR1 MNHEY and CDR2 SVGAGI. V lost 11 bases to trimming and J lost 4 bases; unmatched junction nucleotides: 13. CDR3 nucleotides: TGTGCCGGTAGGAGCGGGGAACAAACCACCGGGGAGCTGTTTTTT. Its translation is CAGRSGEQTTGELFF.

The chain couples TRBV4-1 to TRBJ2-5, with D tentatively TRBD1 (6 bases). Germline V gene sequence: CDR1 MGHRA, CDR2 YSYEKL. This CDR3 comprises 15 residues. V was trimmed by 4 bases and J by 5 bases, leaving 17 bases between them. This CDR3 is CASSPQGHKGETQYF. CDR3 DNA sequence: TGCGCCAGCAGCCCGCAGGGACATAAAGGGGAGACCCAGTACTTC.

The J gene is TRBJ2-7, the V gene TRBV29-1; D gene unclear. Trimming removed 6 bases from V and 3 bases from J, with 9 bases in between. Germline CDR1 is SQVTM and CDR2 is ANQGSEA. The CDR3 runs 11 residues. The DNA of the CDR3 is TGCAGCGTCAACTCAGGCTACGAGCAGTACTTC. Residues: CSVNSGYEQYF.

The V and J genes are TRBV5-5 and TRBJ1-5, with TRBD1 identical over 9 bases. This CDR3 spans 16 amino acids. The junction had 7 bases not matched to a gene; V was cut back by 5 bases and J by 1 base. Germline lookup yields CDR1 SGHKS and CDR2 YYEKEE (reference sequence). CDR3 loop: CASRPGQGDSNQPQHF. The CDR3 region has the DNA TGTGCCAGCAGGCCGGGACAGGGAGACAGCAATCAGCCCCAGCATTTT.

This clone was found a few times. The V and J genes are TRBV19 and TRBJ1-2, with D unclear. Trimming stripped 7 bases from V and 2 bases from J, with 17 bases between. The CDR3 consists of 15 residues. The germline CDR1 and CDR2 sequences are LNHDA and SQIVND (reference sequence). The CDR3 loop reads CASTEAFGRNYGYTF. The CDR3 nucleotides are TGTGCCAGTACCGAGGCATTCGGGAGAAACTATGGCTACACCTTC.

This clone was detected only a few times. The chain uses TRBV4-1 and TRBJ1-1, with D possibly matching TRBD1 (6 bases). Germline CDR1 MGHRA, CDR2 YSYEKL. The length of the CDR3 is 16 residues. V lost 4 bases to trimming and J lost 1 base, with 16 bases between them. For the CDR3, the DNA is TGCGCCAGCAGCCGGTTACAGGGCAGGGGGAACACTGAAGCTTTCTTT. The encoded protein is CASSRLQGRGNTEAFF.

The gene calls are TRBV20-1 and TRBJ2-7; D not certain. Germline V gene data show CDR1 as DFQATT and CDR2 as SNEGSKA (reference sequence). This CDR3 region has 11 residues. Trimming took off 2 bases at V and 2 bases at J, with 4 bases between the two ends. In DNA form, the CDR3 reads TGCAGTGCTAGAAGCACCTACGAGCAGTACTTC. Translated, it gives CSARSTYEQYF.

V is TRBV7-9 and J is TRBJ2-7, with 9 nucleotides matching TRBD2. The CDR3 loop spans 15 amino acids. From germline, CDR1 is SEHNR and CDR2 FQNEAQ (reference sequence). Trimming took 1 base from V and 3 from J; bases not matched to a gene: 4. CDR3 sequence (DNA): TGTGCCAGCAGCTTAGAGGCTAGCGGGATCTACGAGCAGTACTTC. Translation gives CASSLEASGIYEQYF.

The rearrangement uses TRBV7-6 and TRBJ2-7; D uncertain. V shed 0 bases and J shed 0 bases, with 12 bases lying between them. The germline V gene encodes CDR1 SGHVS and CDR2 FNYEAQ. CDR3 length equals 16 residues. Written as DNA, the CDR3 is TGTGCCAGCAGCTTAGCTTCGTCGTCTAGCTCCTACGAGCAGTACTTC. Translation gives CASSLASSSSSYEQYF.

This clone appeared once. CDR3 sequence: CASSLHTGSTGGANVLTF. In nucleotides, the CDR3 is TGTGCCAGCAGTTTACACACAGGATCAACTGGCGGGGCCAACGTCCTGACTTTC. V gene TRBV28 combines with J gene TRBJ2-6, with D tentatively TRBD1 (5 bases). V lost 2 bases to trimming and J lost 4 bases, with 18 bases between them. Germline V gives CDR1 MDHEN, CDR2 SYDVKM. The CDR3 consists of 18 residues.

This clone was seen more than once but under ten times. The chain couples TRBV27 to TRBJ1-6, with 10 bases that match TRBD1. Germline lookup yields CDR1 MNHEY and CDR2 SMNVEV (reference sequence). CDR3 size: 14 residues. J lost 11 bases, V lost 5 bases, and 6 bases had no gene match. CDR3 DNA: TGTGCCAGCAGTCTGGGGGACAGGGGCACACCCCTCCACTTT. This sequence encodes CASSLGDRGTPLHF.

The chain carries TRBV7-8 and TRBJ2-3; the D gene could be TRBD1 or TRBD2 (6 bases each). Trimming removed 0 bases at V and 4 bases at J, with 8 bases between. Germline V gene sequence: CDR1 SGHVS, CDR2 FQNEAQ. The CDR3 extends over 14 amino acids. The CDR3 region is CASSLAGGADTQYF. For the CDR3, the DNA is TGTGCCAGCAGCTTAGCCGGGGGCGCAGATACGCAGTATTTT.

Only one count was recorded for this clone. The CDR3 DNA reads TGTGCCAGCAGCGAATGGACTAGCGGGGGGACCGGGGAGCTGTTTTTT. Translating it yields CASSEWTSGGTGELFF. The chain employs TRBV6-1 and TRBJ2-2, with 14 bases aligning to TRBD2. This CDR3 comprises 16 residues. The J segment lost 5 bases and the V segment lost 6 bases, leaving 5 bases of the junction unmatched. Germline CDR1 MNHNS, CDR2 SASEGT.

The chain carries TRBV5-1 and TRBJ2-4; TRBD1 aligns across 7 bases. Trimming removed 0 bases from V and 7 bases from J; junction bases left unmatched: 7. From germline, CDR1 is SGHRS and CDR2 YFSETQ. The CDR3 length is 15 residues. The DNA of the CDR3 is TGCGCCAGCAGCTTGGGGACAGTGACAGGGAACATTCAGTACTTC. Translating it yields CASSLGTVTGNIQYF.